This T cell receptor beta chain came from a study of T cells in Graves' hyperthyroidism and ophthalmopathy. Study outcomes and limitations: Most clonotypes that expanded in the thyroid above 0.001 also showed up in blood. Ophthalmopathy was told apart from stable hyperthyroidism by a 13 V-J model.

The table lists this clonotype with a few counts. Its antigen remains unidentified. Amplified regions were TCR beta CDR3 sequences from RNA transcripts. Initially, a first-round RT-PCR of the TCR CDR3 employed the HTBI primer set. TCRdb re-called the multiplex PCR reads through MiXCR, storing one row per CDR3 protein. The table shows hundreds of thousands of distinct CDR3 sequences, with about 45% occurring only once. Diagnosis of hyperthyroidism was new in patients aged 18 to 65, and its duration was under 2 months. This TCR came from a woman aged 18-35 years with Graves' hyperthyroidism. Material: peripheral blood or thyroid tissue (not recorded which).

CDR3 residues: CASSHSGLTYEQYF. For the CDR3, the DNA is TGTGCCAGCAGCCATTCAGGGCTTACCTACGAGCAGTACTTC. The V and J genes are TRBV3-1 and TRBJ2-7, with D perhaps TRBD1 (5 bases). V lost 3 bases, J lost 2 bases, and 11 bases lay in between. The V gene's germline CDR1 is LGHDT and CDR2 YNNKEL (reference sequence). CDR3 length: 14 amino acids.